This T cell receptor beta chain was retrieved from a study of cytomegalovirus exposure and HLA in healthy donors. Notes on the study in general: Relative to equally common others, HLA-associated TCR beta chains showed greater clonal expansion in a later analysis. DRB1 had the most TCR associations and HLA-C the fewest, a later analysis found, with rates varying by HLA locus.

Turning to this clone: Its target is not known.

Researchers ran the PCR with 60 Vbeta and 13 Jbeta primers. The table came from immunoSEQ multiplex PCR; TCRdb's copy has only in-frame clones and leaves some out. The repertoire holds approximately 140,000 clones, about three quarters seen once, with 2% to 3% in the top ten. The CDR3 length is 14 residues. V dropped 3 bases and J dropped 6; count of bases not matched to a gene: 5. The germline gives CDR1 SEHNR, CDR2 FQNEAQ (reference sequence). This chain uses TRBV7-9 with TRBJ1-1; TRBD1 matches 9 bases. The TCR sequence derives from a woman aged 60-75 years in good health and CMV-seropositive. Sequencing was performed on PBMCs. The CDR3 coding sequence is TGTGCCAGCAGCTTTGACAGGGGGTCCGCTGAAGCTTTCTTT. This encodes CASSFDRGSAEAFF. Full variable domain (remainder filled in from reference TRBV7-9 and TRBJ1-1): DTGVSQNPRHKITKRGQNVTFRCDPISEHNRLYWYRQTLGQGPEFLTYFQNEAQLEKSRLLSDRFSAERPKGSFSTLEIQRTEQGDSAMYLCASSFDRGSAEAFFGQGTRLTVV.